The clone carrying this TCR beta chain has only one observation. This sample is part of a study of blood T cell repertoires in COVID-19. Study-wide background: Acute-phase and convalescent COVID-19 samples originated in the United States, Italy and Spain.

Germline V gene data show CDR1 as SGHAT and CDR2 as FQNNGV. J gave up 6 bases and V 5 bases, and 7 bases lay outside the gene matches. This CDR3 region has 14 residues. Assay: immunoSEQ multiplex PCR; the TCRdb copy retains only in-frame clones and omits some. The table includes approximately 330,000 clones, about 91% detected once. The Seattle site enrolled patients during active infection and followed them longitudinally. Sequenced: peripheral blood. The receptor was isolated from a man aged 30 to 39 with COVID-19, enrolled during active disease. This chain joins TRBV11-2 and TRBJ2-3; 8 nucleotides line up with TRBD2. In nucleotides, the CDR3 is TGTGCCAGCAGCATCCGGGGGGGCCTTGATACGCAGTATTTT. Translating gives CASSIRGGLDTQYF.